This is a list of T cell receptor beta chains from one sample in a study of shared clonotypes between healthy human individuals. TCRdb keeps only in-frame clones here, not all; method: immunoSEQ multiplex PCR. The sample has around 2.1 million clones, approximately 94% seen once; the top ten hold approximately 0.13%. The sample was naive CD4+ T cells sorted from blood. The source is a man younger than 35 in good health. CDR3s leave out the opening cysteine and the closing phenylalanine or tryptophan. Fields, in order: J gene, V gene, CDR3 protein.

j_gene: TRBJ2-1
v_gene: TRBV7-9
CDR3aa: ASSPMAGGYNEQF

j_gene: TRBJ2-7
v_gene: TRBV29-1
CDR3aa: SAGTGGSLGTYEQY

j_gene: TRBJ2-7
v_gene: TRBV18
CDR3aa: ASSPPGLAGVGSYEQY

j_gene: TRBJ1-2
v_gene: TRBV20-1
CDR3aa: SVADYGYT

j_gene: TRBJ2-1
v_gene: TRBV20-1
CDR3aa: SANRDEQF

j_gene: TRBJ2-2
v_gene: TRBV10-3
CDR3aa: AISETGELF

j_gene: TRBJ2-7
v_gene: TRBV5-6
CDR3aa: ASSLYFRQTTYEQY

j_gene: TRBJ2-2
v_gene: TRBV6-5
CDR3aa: ASGGTFTGELF

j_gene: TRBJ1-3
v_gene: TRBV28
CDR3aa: ASSSGGPGNTIY

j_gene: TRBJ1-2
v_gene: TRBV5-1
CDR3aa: ASSPQVNYGYT

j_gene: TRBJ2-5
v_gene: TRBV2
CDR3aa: ASSEEVGRGAGTQY

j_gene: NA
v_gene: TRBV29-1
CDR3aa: SAGDRGSYEQY

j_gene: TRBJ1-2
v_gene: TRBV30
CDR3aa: AWNPYRGDYGYT

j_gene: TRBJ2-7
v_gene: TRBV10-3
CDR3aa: AIKTGERYEQY

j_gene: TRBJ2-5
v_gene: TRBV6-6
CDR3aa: ASKEGAGETQY

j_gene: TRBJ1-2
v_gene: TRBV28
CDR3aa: ASSFGSYYGYT

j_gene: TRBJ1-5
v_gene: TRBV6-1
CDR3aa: ASSEGSYSNQPQH